This T cell receptor (beta chain) was captured in a study of blood T cell repertoires in COVID-19 (dated by TCRdb to the early 2020s). Context from the whole study: Collaborator samples came from the United States, Italy and Spain and covered acute and convalescent phases of COVID-19. The material from the prospective study consisted of cDNA or gDNA derived from T cells, B-cell-depleted T cells, or PBMCs. Deeply sampled blood TCRbeta repertoires from subjects exposed to, actively infected with, or recovered from COVID-19 were included in the dataset. A freely available public database, intended as a resource for researchers studying the immune response to SARS-CoV-2, is where the repertoires were released. The samples were drawn from two sources: the first 160 participants of the ongoing ImmuneRACE study, and 1,000 to 1,500 subjects contributed by 6 global collaborators. Nearly every sample came with metadata listing a de-identified subject ID, COVID-19 status, age in years and sex. Where available, HLA class I and class II types were obtained from metadata supplied by the sample provider rather than from assay-based typing.

Results and caveats for the whole study, not just this receptor: The amount of clinical and demographic metadata varied by source and participant and was provided uncurated.

TCRbeta CDR3 regions were amplified from genomic DNA by means of the immunoSEQ Assay, a bias-controlled multiplex PCR. For the original study's pipeline: Within the assay, amplification of reference gene primers was used to estimate how many nucleated cells each sample contained. Sequence reads were collapsed and filtered to measure the absolute abundance of every unique TCRbeta CDR3 rearrangement. For each sample, productive Simpson clonality was calculated as the square root of Simpson's diversity index over productive rearrangements. TCRdb holds this immuneACCESS table with in-frame rearrangements only. Some clones are missing; in checked studies, unresolved V genes explain under half, and the rest has no known cause. V, J and clone size are taken as reported in that table, and D and trimming were inferred from the DNA itself. The sample includes roughly 320,000 clones, with 85% observed a single time. 7.2% of the sample lies in the top ten.

The collaborating institutions used their own protocols to collect whole blood in K2EDTA tubes. For TCRbeta analysis, collaborators shipped samples as frozen whole blood, isolated PBMCs, or DNA extracted from either of those sample types. As regards this clone: The target of this receptor is not known. No much larger clone exists at a distance of one base, and base qualities are not known.

Specimen: peripheral blood. This clonotype originated in a human donor in a cohort sampled during active COVID-19.

The DNA is TGTGCCACCAGCAAATCCGGGACAGGGTCCTACGAGCAGTACTTC. It encodes CATSKSGTGSYEQYF. The chain was built from TRBV15 and TRBJ2-7; 9 central nucleotides agree with TRBD1. Trimming leaves V shorter by 4 bases and J shorter by 1 base, with the junction holding 5 bases beyond the gene matches. From the germline V gene (reference sequence), CDR1 is LNHNV and CDR2 is YYDKDF. The CDR3 covers 15 residues, taking in both the cysteine and the phenylalanine. Here the CDR3 DNA is all that survives: 45 bases in frame from base 1.